This record concerns one TCR beta chain sequence. This sample was included in a study of beta chain features in type 1 diabetes. Expressed TCRB transcripts were sequenced after all isolated RNA was converted to cDNA. Repertoires were generated with immunoSEQ multiplex PCR, while TCRdb's copy carries only in-frame clones and drops some. The sample carries 150,000 to 200,000 clones, about 13% recorded once. Germline V gene data show CDR1 as SGHVS and CDR2 as FNYEAQ. This CDR3 spans 15 amino acids. V was clipped by 4 bases and J by 7 bases; unmatched bases: 7. This clonotype was sampled from a woman aged 18-29 years in good health. The chain employs TRBV7-6 and TRBJ2-1; TRBD1 matches 10 bases. Sequences were obtained from central memory CD4+ T cells from blood. The CDR3 sequence: CASSSPGQGINEQFF. CDR3 DNA: TGTGCCAGCAGCTCCCCGGGACAGGGGATTAATGAGCAGTTCTTC.